These 3 T cell receptor beta chains were all obtained from the same sample, sequenced in a study of Graves' ophthalmopathy and Graves' hyperthyroidism. RNA transcripts were the template, and TCR beta CDR3 regions were amplified from them. The authors performed first-round RT-PCR with HTBI primers and then a second-round multiplex PCR. TCRdb ran MiXCR on the multiplex PCR reads and lists one entry per CDR3 protein. The sample has about 230,000 distinct CDR3 sequences, 45% to 55% seen once; the top ten hold about half. The specimen sequenced was peripheral blood. Receptors were obtained from an adult man with Graves' ophthalmopathy.

V usage is TRBV19 and J usage is TRBJ1-3; 8 bases map to TRBD1. The CDR3 has 17 residues. The V gene end was trimmed by 5 bases and the J gene end by 0 bases; junction bases not matched to a gene: 9. The germline gives CDR1 LNHDA, CDR2 SQIVND (reference sequence). The CDR3 reads CASSPPGQGLSGNTIYF. DNA for the CDR3: TGTGCCAGTAGTCCTCCTGGACAGGGACTCTCTGGAAACACCATATATTTT.

A note on this clonotype: One end of the junction fails to match germline, which may point to a read error. V and J are TRBV10-3 and TRBJ1-3; perhaps TRBD1 as D (5 bases). The CDR3 is made up of 14 amino acids. CDR1 and CDR2 from the germline V gene are ENHRY and SYGVKD. The CDR3 DNA reads TGTGCCAGCAGGTCCGACAGCTCTGGGAACACCATATATTTT. Protein sequence: CASRSDSSGNTIYF.

The chain couples TRBV9 to TRBJ2-7; D is possibly TRBD1 (5 bases). Germline V CDR1 and CDR2: SGDLS, YYNGEE. V was pared by 4 bases and J by 9 bases, with 11 bases between. CDR3 length: 11 residues. This CDR3 reads CASSPGKGQYF. The CDR3, as DNA: TGTGCCAGCAGCCCAGGGAAGGGGCAGTACTTC.